This TCR beta chain was retrieved from a study of T cells in Graves' hyperthyroidism and ophthalmopathy. Overall study results and limits: In simple terms, a model built on 13 V-J features told ophthalmopathy apart from stable hyperthyroidism.

This CDR3 is built from 14 residues. Per the germline V gene, CDR1 is SGDLS and CDR2 is YYNGEE. The V gene lost 4 bases and the J gene lost 0 bases, with 10 bases spanning the gap. Pregnant or lactating patients were excluded, as were those with uncontrolled infection or other autoimmune disease. RNA transcripts provided the source from which TCR beta CDR3 regions were amplified. In the first-round RT-PCR of the TCR CDR3, the HTBI primer set was used. TCRdb independently ran MiXCR on the multiplex PCR reads; one entry per CDR3 protein. Altogether 190,000 or so distinct CDR3 sequences are present, 15% to 20% being singletons, with the ten largest covering about 45%. This clonotype was counted only a few times. Its antigen is undetermined.

Sequenced material: blood. The chain is built from TRBV9 and TRBJ1-2, with a possible D match to TRBD1 (5 bases). This TCR was recovered from a man aged 40-49 years with Graves' hyperthyroidism. For the CDR3, the DNA is TGTGCCAGCAGCCCCCTGGGGGCTAACTATGGCTACACCTTC. Protein sequence: CASSPLGANYGYTF.